The present T cell receptor beta chain was sequenced within a study of T-cell reconstitution after alpha-beta-depleted transplantation in children. Unique molecular identifiers were incorporated during preparation of the TCRbeta library. TCRdb reprocessed the PCR reads via MiXCR and lists one record per CDR3 protein. The data show about 200,000 distinct CDR3 sequences, roughly 6.6% seen once. Per germline, CDR1 LGHNA and CDR2 YSLEER. The CDR3 spans 11 residues, counting both ends. Many counts were recorded for this clonotype. Its antigen is currently unknown. The conserved final phenylalanine or tryptophan is absent from the CDR3, which likely points to a read error. Because the CDR3's place on the DNA is in doubt, the DNA is left out and the CDR3 is given as listed by TCRdb. General study findings and limits: Two months or so post-transplant, alpha-beta T cells reportedly derived from several hundred expanded graft clones. At one year after transplant, newly produced T cells mostly accounted for T-cell counts and diversity. Day-60 TCRbeta diversity that was high in some patients was derived from surviving recipient T cells and thymic progenitors.

This specimen was PBMCs, taken before TCRalphabeta/CD19-depleted stem cell transplant. The receptor's source is a boy between 2 and 15 years old with acute lymphoblastic leukemia, due to receive a stem cell transplant. The chain is built from TRBV4-3 and TRBJ2-7; no check of the table's D call, TRBD2, against the DNA was made. The CDR3 loop reads CASSRYIRRES.